The TCR beta chain described here comes from a study of blood T cell repertoires in COVID-19. Study details: The United States, Italy and Spain were the sources of the acute and convalescent COVID-19 samples.

TCRdb keeps only in-frame clones here, not all; method: immunoSEQ multiplex PCR. The sample yields some 89,000 clones, around nine tenths seen once. V trimming: 4 bases; J trimming: 1 base; junction bases outside the gene matches: 2. The germline V gene has CDR1 MNHEY and CDR2 SVGAGI. The CDR3 is made up of 15 amino acids. Sequenced: peripheral blood. This chain joins TRBV6-5 and TRBJ2-2; 8 nucleotides agree with TRBD1. The TCR was taken from a human donor in a cohort sampled during active COVID-19. The CDR3: CASSSGQGNTGELFF. The CDR3 DNA sequence: TGTGCCAGCAGTTCTGGACAGGGGAACACCGGGGAGCTGTTTTTT.